The 23 T cell receptor beta chains in this list originate from one sample, sequenced in a study of monozygotic twins with inflammatory bowel disease. TCRdb reworked the 5' RACE reads into one entry per CDR3 protein, no DNA. Here the sample table reports around 140,000 distinct CDR3 sequences. Sequencing was carried out using blood. Receptor source: a human donor with ulcerative colitis or Crohn's disease, or a healthy co-twin of an affected twin (not recorded which).

The V call is TRBV5-6, the J call TRBJ2-5; no DNA is available, so the TRBD1 call from TCRdb remains unchecked. Germline V gene data show CDR1 as SGHDT and CDR2 as YYEEEE. The CDR3 has 15 residues. The CDR3 here is CASSFSQGAYETQYF.

CDR3 amino acids: CASSLGTVEIGNTIYF. This chain connects TRBV5-8 to TRBJ1-3. CDR3 length equals 16 residues. Germline V gene data show CDR1 as SGHTS and CDR2 as YDEGEE.

The chain uses TRBV10-3 and TRBJ2-6. The CDR3 spans 14 residues. The germline gives CDR1 ENHRY, CDR2 SYGVKD. The CDR3 reads CAISATGGANVLTF.

V usage is TRBV19 and J usage is TRBJ1-3. Germline-derived CDR1 and CDR2 are LNHDA and SQIVND (reference sequence). This CDR3 has 14 amino acids. The CDR3 here is CASNKQGSGNTIYF.

This sequence joins TRBV6-2 or TRBV6-3 and TRBJ1-5. The germline V gene has CDR1 MNHEY and CDR2 SVGEGT. The CDR3 is 14 residues long. The CDR3 loop reads CASNSGLSNQPQHF.

V usage is TRBV20-1 and J usage is TRBJ2-3; TCRdb calls TRBD2, which cannot be checked without DNA. Germline CDR1 DFQATT, CDR2 SNEGSKA (reference sequence). The CDR3 has 15 residues. The CDR3 region is CSGGGLAGDRDTQYF.

The chain joins TRBV2 to TRBJ1-2; TCRdb returns TRBD1, unconfirmable since there is no DNA. Germline V lookup: CDR1 SNHLY, CDR2 FYNNEI. The CDR3 spans 14 residues. CDR3: CASSFVSGGYGYTF.

This chain joins TRBV4-1 and TRBJ2-7; TCRdb's assignment of TRBD1 cannot be checked, as there is no DNA. Germline loops: CDR1 MGHRA, CDR2 YSYEKL. CDR3 length: 16 residues. This CDR3 is CASSQEDRGFSYEQYF.

The chain is built from TRBV20-1 and TRBJ2-1; TCRdb picks TRBD2, but there is no DNA to check that call. The CDR3 is made up of 16 amino acids. Germline CDR1 DFQATT, CDR2 SNEGSKA (reference sequence). CDR3 loop: CSARSFSGRLYNEQFF.

The rearrangement uses TRBV5-1 and TRBJ2-7. The CDR3 extends over 14 amino acids. Germline V gene sequence: CDR1 SGHRS, CDR2 YFSETQ. The chain's CDR3 is CASSLGDRIYEQYF.

The rearrangement links TRBV11-2 to TRBJ2-7; TCRdb's D call of TRBD2 is untestable without DNA. This CDR3 has 16 amino acids. Germline CDR1 is SGHAT and CDR2 is FQNNGV. The CDR3 sequence: CASSLVNTDYLYEQYF.

This CDR3 is CSVGGQGMGHEQYF. J is TRBJ2-7 and V is TRBV29-1; the TRBD1 assignment by TCRdb is unverifiable without DNA. Germline-derived CDR1 and CDR2 are SQVTM and ANQGSEA. CDR3 length: 14 amino acids.

This chain connects TRBV12-3 or TRBV12-4 to TRBJ2-3; TCRdb calls TRBD2, which cannot be checked without DNA. The CDR3 is 15 residues long. CDR3 region: CASSRSGGASDTQYF.

The chain is built from TRBV6-2 or TRBV6-3 and TRBJ2-7; lacking DNA, the TRBD1 call made by TCRdb goes unchecked. The CDR3 length is 14 residues. The germline gives CDR1 MNHEY, CDR2 SVGEGT. The CDR3 loop is CASSIPGQGSRRYF.

The J gene is TRBJ2-5, the V gene TRBV4-3; TCRdb picks TRBD2, but there is no DNA to check that call. CDR3 length: 15 amino acids. The germline CDR1 and CDR2 sequences are LGHNA and YSLEER. CDR3 amino acids: CASSPQASDQETQYF.

V is TRBV11-2 and J is TRBJ2-5; TCRdb selects TRBD1, and the lack of DNA leaves this call unchecked. CDR1 is SGHAT and CDR2 is FQNNGV in the germline V gene. The CDR3 is 13 residues long. The CDR3 reads CASSLTGEETQYF.

CDR3 sequence: CSAMGLAGTYNEQFF. The chain joins TRBV20-1 to TRBJ2-1; TCRdb returns TRBD2, unconfirmable since there is no DNA. The germline CDR1 and CDR2 sequences are DFQATT and SNEGSKA (reference sequence). CDR3 length: 15 residues.

The chain is built from TRBV20-1 and TRBJ1-4; TCRdb names TRBD1, which stays unverified in the absence of DNA. CDR3 size: 15 residues. Germline-derived CDR1 and CDR2 are DFQATT and SNEGSKA (reference sequence). CDR3 protein: CSARNQGAPVEKLFF.

V usage is TRBV12-3 or TRBV12-4 and J usage is TRBJ1-1. The CDR3 is made up of 11 amino acids. This CDR3 is CASTQATEAFF.

The chain employs TRBV10-3 and TRBJ2-7; absent DNA, TCRdb's TRBD2 call cannot be checked. This CDR3 contains 15 residues. Germline assignment: CDR1 ENHRY and CDR2 SYGVKD. The CDR3 loop is CAISEVAGGNYEQYF.

This rearrangement joins TRBV5-4 to TRBJ2-2; the TRBD1 assignment by TCRdb is unverifiable without DNA. CDR1 is SGHNT and CDR2 is YYREEE in the germline V gene (reference sequence). The CDR3 spans 15 residues. The CDR3 spells CASSLIQGLNGELFF.

The rearrangement links TRBV7-7 to TRBJ1-3; the D call from TCRdb, TRBD1, cannot be confirmed without DNA. The CDR3 sequence is 16 residues long. CDR1 and CDR2 from the germline V gene are SSHAT and FNYEAQ (reference sequence). CDR3: CASSSGAGGEGNTIYF.

This chain joins TRBV12-3 or TRBV12-4 and TRBJ2-5. CDR3 length: 12 amino acids. CDR3 protein: CASSFRTETQYF.